This T cell receptor (beta chain) was sequenced in a study of PD-1 blockade in classical Hodgkin lymphoma. The CDR3 spans 15 residues. In germline, CDR1 is SGHAT, CDR2 FQNNGV. Trimming left V 1 base short and J 0 bases short, with 7 bases between. Every one of the patients relapsed after autologous stem cell transplantation (brentuximab vedotin exposure was variable). Progressive disease, partial response or complete response was each patient's best response. This clone was seen a single time. Its antigen is not known. Study-wide points: When set against healthy donors, newly diagnosed patients were reported to show lower baseline TCR diversity. The diversity seen at baseline in complete responders resembled that of newly diagnosed patients.

Data came from immunoSEQ multiplex PCR; TCRdb stores just in-frame clones and leaves some out. Here the sample spans 24,000 or so clones, about 86% being singletons. The chain joins TRBV11-2 to TRBJ1-3; D remains ambiguous. This TCR was recovered from a human donor with classical Hodgkin lymphoma. The source material was peripheral blood mononuclear cells (PBMCs), sampled before the second cycle of nivolumab. The CDR3 nucleotides read TGTGCCAGCAGCTTAGCACGGCCCTCTGGAAACACCATATATTTT. Its translation: CASSLARPSGNTIYF.